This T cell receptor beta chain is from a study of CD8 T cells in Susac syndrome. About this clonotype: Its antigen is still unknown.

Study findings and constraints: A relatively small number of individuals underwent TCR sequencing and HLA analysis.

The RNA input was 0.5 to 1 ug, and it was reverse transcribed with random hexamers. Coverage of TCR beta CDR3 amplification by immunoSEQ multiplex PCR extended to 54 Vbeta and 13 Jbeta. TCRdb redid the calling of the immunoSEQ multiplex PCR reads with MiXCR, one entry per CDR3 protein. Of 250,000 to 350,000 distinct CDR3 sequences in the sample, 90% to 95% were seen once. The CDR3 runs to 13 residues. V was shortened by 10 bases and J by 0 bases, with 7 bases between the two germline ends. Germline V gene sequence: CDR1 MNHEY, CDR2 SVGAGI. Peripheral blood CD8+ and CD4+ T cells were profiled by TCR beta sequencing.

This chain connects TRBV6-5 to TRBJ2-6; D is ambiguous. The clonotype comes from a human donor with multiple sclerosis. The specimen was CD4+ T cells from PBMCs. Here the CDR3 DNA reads TGTGCCACCCTAAACTCTGGGGCCAACGTCCTGACTTTC. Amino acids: CATLNSGANVLTF.